These 7 T cell receptor beta chains came from one sample sequenced in a study of blood T cell repertoires in COVID-19. TCRdb's table, derived via immunoSEQ multiplex PCR, lists solely in-frame clones and lacks some. The data contain under 200,000 clones, about 85% of them seen just once; the ten biggest clones take up about 22%. The specimen was peripheral blood. The origin of the receptors is a man between 60 and 75 years old with active or convalescent COVID-19.

J is TRBJ1-2 and V is TRBV3-1 (or the pseudogene TRBV3-2); 10 bases match TRBD1. CDR3 size: 14 residues. CDR1 LGHDT and CDR2 YNNKEL come from the germline V gene (reference sequence). The trim removed 2 bases at V and 6 bases at J, leaving 3 bases unmatched. Written as DNA, the CDR3 is TGTGCCAGCAGCCAACCCGGGACAGGGGATGGCTACACCTTC. Protein product: CASSQPGTGDGYTF.

V is TRBV2 and J is TRBJ2-7, with a tentative D call TRBD2 (7 bases). The CDR3 covers 14 residues. The germline V gene has CDR1 SNHLY and CDR2 FYNNEI. With 10 bases removed from V and 1 base from J, the gap between germline ends came to 17 bases. CDR3 DNA: TGTGCCACCCTAGGGGGGGCGGGGTCCTACGAGCAGTACTTC. It yields the protein CATLGGAGSYEQYF.

The chain combines TRBV7-6 with TRBJ2-1; a weak D match, TRBD1 (6 bases). The V gene lost 5 bases and the J gene lost 12 bases, with 17 bases spanning the gap. The length of the CDR3 is 13 residues. CDR1 and CDR2 from the germline V gene are SGHVS and FNYEAQ. CDR3 loop: CASSSRQEGGQFF. The CDR3 bases are TGTGCCAGCAGCAGTAGACAGGAAGGTGGGCAGTTCTTC.

V is TRBV3-1 (or the pseudogene TRBV3-2) and J is TRBJ1-2, with TRBD1 matching over 7 bases. The V segment lost 6 bases and the J segment 0 bases; nucleotides outside the gene matches: 4. Germline CDR1 is LGHDT and CDR2 is YNNKEL (reference sequence). The CDR3 runs to 14 residues. The CDR3 DNA reads as TGTGCCAGCAGTCGCGGGACAGCTAACTATGGCTACACCTTC. The encoded protein is CASSRGTANYGYTF.

The gene calls are TRBV9 and TRBJ2-7, with a tentative D call TRBD1 (5 bases). In germline, CDR1 is SGDLS, CDR2 YYNGEE. V lost 0 bases to trimming and J lost 6 bases, with 22 bases between them. The CDR3 totals 17 residues. The CDR3 sequence: CASSVDGSQGRWSEQYF. Here the CDR3 DNA reads TGTGCCAGCAGCGTAGACGGGTCCCAGGGCAGGTGGAGCGAGCAGTACTTC.

This chain uses TRBV13 with TRBJ2-5; TRBD1 might be the D (5 bases). Germline CDR1 PRHDT, CDR2 FYEKMQ (reference sequence). V lost 2 bases, J lost 4 bases, and 11 bases lay in between. This CDR3 spans 14 amino acids. The CDR3, as DNA: TGTGCCAGCAGCTTACTAGGGGTAGGAGAGACCCAGTACTTC. Translation: CASSLLGVGETQYF.

The CDR3 bases are TGTGCCACCAGTGATGCAACAGGGGGGGGCGAGCAGTACTTC. Translation: CATSDATGGGEQYF. This chain connects TRBV24-1 to TRBJ2-7; D possibly corresponds to TRBD1 (8 bases). Germline loops: CDR1 KGHDR, CDR2 SFDVKD. The CDR3 totals 14 residues. V lost 3 bases and J lost 6, with 14 bases in between.